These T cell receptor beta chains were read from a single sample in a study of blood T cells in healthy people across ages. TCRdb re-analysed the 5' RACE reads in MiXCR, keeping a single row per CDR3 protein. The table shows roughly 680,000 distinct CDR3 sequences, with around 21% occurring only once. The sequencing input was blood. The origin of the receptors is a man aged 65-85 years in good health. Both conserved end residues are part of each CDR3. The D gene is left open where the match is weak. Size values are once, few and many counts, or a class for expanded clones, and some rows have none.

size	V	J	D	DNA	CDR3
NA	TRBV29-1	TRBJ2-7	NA	TGCAGCGTTGCAGGGGACACGACCTACGAGCAGTACTTC	CSVAGDTTYEQYF
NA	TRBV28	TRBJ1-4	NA	TGTGCCAGCAGTACCACGGATCGGGGTTTTAATGGAAAACTGTTTTTT	CASSTTDRGFNGKLFF
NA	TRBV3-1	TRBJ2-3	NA	TGTGCCAGCAGCCCCCAGACGCAGTATTTT	CASSPQTQYF
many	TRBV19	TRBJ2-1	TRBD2	TGTGCCAGTACCCCGGGCCGGACTAGCGGGAGTATCAGTGAGCAGTTCTTC	CASTPGRTSGSISEQFF
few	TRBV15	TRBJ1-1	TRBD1	TGTGCCACCAGCAGAGATCTGGACAGGGAAGCTTTCTTT	CATSRDLDREAFF
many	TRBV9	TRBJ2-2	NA	TGCGCCAGCAGTGTAGGACAGAACACCGGGGAGCTGTTTTTT	CASSVGQNTGELFF
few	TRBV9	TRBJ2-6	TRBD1	TGTGCCAGCAGCGCAAACAGGGGCACTAGCTCTGGGGCCAACGTCCTGACTTTC	CASSANRGTSSGANVLTF
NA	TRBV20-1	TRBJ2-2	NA	TGCAGTGCTATACTGTTAAGGAACACCGGGGAGCTGTTTTTT	CSAILLRNTGELFF
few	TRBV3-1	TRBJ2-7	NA	TGTACCAGCAGCCAGGGACACCCGAGCTCCTACGAGCAGTACTTC	CTSSQGHPSSYEQYF
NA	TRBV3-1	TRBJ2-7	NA	TGTGCCAGCAGCCAACAACTAAACCACGAGCAGTACTTC	CASSQQLNHEQYF
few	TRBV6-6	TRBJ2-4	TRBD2	TGTGCCAGCAGTTACCCGGGACTAGCGGACATTCAGTACTTC	CASSYPGLADIQYF
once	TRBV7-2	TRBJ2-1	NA	TGTGCCAGCAGCTCCTCGCCTGAACCGTTCTCCTACAATGAGCAGTTCTTC	CASSSSPEPFSYNEQFF
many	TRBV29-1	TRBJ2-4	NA	TGCAGCGCCACGGCACAGGGAGGAAACATTCAGTACTTC	CSATAQGGNIQYF
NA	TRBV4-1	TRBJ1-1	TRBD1	TGCGCCAGCAGCCGGGACAGCCCCTTGAACACTGAAGCTTTCTTT	CASSRDSPLNTEAFF
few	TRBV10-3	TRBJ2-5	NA	TGTGCCATCAGTTCCCGGGGAGAGACCCAGTACTTC	CAISSRGETQYF
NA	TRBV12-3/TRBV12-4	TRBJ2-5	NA	TGTGCCAGTAAACTCCAGACAGGAGGAGAGACCCAGTACTTC	CASKLQTGGETQYF
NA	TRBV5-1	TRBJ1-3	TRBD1	TGCGCCAGCAGCCCTGGGACAGCCAGCTCTGGAAACACCATATATTTT	CASSPGTASSGNTIYF
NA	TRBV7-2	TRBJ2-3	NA	TGCGCCAGCAGCTTACAGATTACCGATACGCAGTATTTT	CASSLQITDTQYF
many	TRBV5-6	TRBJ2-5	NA	TGTGCCAGCAGCTATAATAGGGGCCAAGAGACCCAGTACTTC	CASSYNRGQETQYF
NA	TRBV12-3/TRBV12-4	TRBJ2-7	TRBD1	TGTGCCAGCAGTCCAGAAACAGGGGTCAGCTCCTACGAGCAGTACTTC	CASSPETGVSSYEQYF
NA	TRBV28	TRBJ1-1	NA	TGTGCCAGCAGACAGCTTCGTAACACTGAAGCTTTCTTT	CASRQLRNTEAFF
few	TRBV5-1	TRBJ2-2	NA	TGCGCCAGCAGCTTCGAGGGACTCAACACCGGGGAGCTGTTTTTT	CASSFEGLNTGELFF
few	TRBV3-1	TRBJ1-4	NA	TGTGCCAGCAGCCAAGCGGGCCGCGCAACTAATGAAAAACTGTTTTTT	CASSQAGRATNEKLFF
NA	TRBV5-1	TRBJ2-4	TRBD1	TGCGCCAGCAGCTTCGGTGACAGGGTGTCGGACATTCAGTACTTC	CASSFGDRVSDIQYF
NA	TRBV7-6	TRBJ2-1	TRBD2	TGTGCCAGCAGCGGACTAGCGGGAGGTGGTGGGCAGTTCTTC	CASSGLAGGGGQFF
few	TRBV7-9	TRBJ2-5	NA	TGTGCCTGCAGCCCTAGAATCGGGACACCTGAGGAGCAGTACTTC	CACSPRIGTPEEQYF
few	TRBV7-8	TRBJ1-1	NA	TGTGCCAGCAGCTTCCAGACCATGAACACTGAAGCTTTCTTT	CASSFQTMNTEAFF
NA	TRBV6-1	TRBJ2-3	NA	TGTGCCAGCAGACGCGCCACTAGTGGGAGGTCAGATACGCAGTATTTT	CASRRATSGRSDTQYF
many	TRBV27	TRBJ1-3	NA	TGTGCCAGCACCCCCTCGTTAAATCCTGGAAACACCATATATTTT	CASTPSLNPGNTIYF
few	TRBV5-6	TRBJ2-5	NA	TGTGCCGGTAGCCCTCCGTCGGGGTTTTGGGCGCAAGAGACCCAGTACTTC	CAGSPPSGFWAQETQYF
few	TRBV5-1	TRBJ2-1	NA	TGCGCCAGCAGCTTGGTCTTCGGGGCCCATGAGCAGTTCTTC	CASSLVFGAHEQFF
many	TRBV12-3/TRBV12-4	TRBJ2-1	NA	TGTGCCAGCAGGGGGACTCCCGGTCGCAATGAGCAGTTCTTC	CASRGTPGRNEQFF
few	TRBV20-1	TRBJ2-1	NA	TGCAGTGCGCTCTACAATGAGCAGTTCTTC	CSALYNEQFF
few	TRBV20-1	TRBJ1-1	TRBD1	TGCAGTGCTAGAGTGGGACAGGGGGGTGGCGGAGCTTTCTTT	CSARVGQGGGGAFF
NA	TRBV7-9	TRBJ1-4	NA	TGTGCCAGCAGCTTGAGTCAAGACTATGAAAAACTGTTTTTT	CASSLSQDYEKLFF
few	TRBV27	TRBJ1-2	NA	TGTGCCAGCAGTTTCACACCCCCTCGAAGACCCTATGGCTGCACCTTC	CASSFTPPRRPYGCTF
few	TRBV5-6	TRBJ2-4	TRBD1	TGTGCCAGCAGCCCCAGAAACAGGGGCTCGACGGTCGTCATTCAGTACTTC	CASSPRNRGSTVVIQYF
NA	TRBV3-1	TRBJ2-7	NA	TGTGCCAGCAGCCAAACGAAGATTAGCGAGCAGTACTTC	CASSQTKISEQYF
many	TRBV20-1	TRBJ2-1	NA	TGCAGTGCTAGAGGGGTAGGGAACGCCTGGAATGAGCAGTTCTTC	CSARGVGNAWNEQFF
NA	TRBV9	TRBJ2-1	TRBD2	TGTGCCAGCAGCGCTACCGGGACTACCTACAATGAGCAGTTCTTC	CASSATGTTYNEQFF
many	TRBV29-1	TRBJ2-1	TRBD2	TGCAGCGTAGGACTAGCGGGAGGCTACAATGAGCAGTTCTTC	CSVGLAGGYNEQFF
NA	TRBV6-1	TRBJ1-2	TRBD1	TGTGCCAGCAGTGAACAGGGGGTCAACTATGGCTACACCTTC	CASSEQGVNYGYTF
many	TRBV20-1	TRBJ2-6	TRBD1	TGCAGTGCCAGGGGGAGCGGCACCTCTGGGGCCAACGTCCTGACTTTC	CSARGSGTSGANVLTF
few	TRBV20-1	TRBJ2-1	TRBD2	TGCAGTGAGGGTCTAGCGGGAGTACATGAGCAGTTCTTC	CSEGLAGVHEQFF
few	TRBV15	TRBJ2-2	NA	TGTGCCACCAGACTGGGGTCCACCGGGGAGCTGTTTTTT	CATRLGSTGELFF
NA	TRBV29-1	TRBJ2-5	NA	TGCAGCGAAGGGACGGGAGAGACCCAGTACTTC	CSEGTGETQYF
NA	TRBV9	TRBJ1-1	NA	TGTGCCAGCAGCAGAGATGGCCAGGCGAACACTGAAGCTTTCTTT	CASSRDGQANTEAFF